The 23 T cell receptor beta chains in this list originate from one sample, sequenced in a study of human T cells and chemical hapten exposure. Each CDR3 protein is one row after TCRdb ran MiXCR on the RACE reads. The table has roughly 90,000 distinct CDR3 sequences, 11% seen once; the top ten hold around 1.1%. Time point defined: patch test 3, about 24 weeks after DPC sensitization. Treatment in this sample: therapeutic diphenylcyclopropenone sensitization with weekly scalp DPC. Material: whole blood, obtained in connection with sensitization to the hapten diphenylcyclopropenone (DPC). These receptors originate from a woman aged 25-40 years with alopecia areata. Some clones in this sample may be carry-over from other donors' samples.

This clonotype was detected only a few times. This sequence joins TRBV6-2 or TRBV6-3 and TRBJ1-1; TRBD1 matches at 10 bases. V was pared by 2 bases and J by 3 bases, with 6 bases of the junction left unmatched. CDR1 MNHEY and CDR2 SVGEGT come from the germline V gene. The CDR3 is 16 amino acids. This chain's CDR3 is CASSYPWTGGHTEAFF. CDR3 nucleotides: TGTGCCAGCAGTTACCCCTGGACAGGGGGTCACACTGAAGCTTTCTTT.

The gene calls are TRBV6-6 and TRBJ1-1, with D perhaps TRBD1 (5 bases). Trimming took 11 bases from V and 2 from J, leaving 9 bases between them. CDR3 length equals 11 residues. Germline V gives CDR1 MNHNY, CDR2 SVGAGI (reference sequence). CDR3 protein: CAAGHNTEAFF. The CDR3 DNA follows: TGTGCCGCGGGGCACAACACTGAAGCTTTCTTT.

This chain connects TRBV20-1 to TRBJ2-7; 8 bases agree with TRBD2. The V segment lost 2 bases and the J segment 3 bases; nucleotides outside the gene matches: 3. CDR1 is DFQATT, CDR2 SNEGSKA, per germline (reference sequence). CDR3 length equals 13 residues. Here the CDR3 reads CSARIAGSYEQYF. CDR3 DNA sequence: TGCAGTGCTAGAATAGCGGGAAGCTACGAGCAGTACTTC.

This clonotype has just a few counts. The CDR3: CASSGHGMGEQYV. The CDR3 nucleotides are TGTGCCAGCAGCGGACATGGGATGGGCGAGCAGTACGTC. The gene calls are TRBV6-5 and TRBJ2-7, with D maybe TRBD1 (5 bases). This CDR3 is built from 13 residues. The V and J ends lost 6 bases and 6 bases respectively, with 15 bases between them. The V gene's germline CDR1 is MNHEY and CDR2 SVGAGI.

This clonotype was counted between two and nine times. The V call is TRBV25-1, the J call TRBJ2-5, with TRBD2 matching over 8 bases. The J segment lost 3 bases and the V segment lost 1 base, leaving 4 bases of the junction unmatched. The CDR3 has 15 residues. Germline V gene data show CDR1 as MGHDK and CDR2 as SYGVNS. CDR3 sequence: CASSEFAGGEETQYF. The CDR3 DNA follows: TGTGCCAGCAGTGAATTCGCGGGGGGCGAAGAGACCCAGTACTTC.

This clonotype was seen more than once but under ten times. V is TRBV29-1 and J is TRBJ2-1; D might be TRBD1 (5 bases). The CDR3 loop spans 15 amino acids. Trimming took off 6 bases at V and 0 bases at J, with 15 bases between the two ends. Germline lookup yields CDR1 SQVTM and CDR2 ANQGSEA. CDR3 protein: CSVPMTESSYNEQFF. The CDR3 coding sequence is TGCAGCGTGCCCATGACAGAGAGCTCCTACAATGAGCAGTTCTTC.

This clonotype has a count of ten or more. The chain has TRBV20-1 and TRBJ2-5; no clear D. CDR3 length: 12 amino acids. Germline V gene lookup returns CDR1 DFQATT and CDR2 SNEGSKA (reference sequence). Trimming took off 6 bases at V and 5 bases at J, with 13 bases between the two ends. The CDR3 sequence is CSAKDLIETQYF. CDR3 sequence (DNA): TGCAGTGCCAAGGATCTGATCGAGACCCAGTACTTC.

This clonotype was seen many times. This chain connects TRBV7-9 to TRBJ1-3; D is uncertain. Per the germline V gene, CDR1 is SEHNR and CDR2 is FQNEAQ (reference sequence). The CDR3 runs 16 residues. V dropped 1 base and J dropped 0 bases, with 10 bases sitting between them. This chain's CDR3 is CASSLVSASSGNTIYF. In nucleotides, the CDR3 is TGTGCCAGCAGCTTAGTGTCAGCGAGCTCTGGAAACACCATATATTTT.

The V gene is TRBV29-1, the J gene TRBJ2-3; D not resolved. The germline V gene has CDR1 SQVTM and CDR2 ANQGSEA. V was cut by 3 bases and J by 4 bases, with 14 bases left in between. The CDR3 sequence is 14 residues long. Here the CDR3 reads CSVESDRLADTQYF. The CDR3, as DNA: TGCAGCGTTGAGTCCGATCGTTTGGCAGATACGCAGTATTTT.

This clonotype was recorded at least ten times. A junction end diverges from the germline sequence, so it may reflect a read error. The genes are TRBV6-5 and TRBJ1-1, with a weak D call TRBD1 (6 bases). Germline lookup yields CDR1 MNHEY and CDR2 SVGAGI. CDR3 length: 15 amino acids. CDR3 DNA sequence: TGTGCCAGCAGCCGGAACTCCGGGACACTCTTCCGGGGGATCTTT. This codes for CASSRNSGTLFRGIF.

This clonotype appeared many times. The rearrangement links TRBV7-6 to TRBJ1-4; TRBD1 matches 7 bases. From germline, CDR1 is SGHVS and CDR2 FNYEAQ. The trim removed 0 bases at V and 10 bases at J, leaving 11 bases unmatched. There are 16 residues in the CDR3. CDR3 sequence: CASSLASGTAGRKLFF. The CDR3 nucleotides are TGTGCCAGCAGCTTAGCATCCGGGACAGCCGGAAGAAAACTGTTTTTT.

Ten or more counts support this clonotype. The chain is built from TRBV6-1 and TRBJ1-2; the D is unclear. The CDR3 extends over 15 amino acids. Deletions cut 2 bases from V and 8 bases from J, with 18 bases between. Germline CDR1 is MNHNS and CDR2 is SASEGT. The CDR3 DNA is TGTGCCAGCAGTGAAATGACGGACGCTCGAGGCGGCTACACCTTC. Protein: CASSEMTDARGGYTF.

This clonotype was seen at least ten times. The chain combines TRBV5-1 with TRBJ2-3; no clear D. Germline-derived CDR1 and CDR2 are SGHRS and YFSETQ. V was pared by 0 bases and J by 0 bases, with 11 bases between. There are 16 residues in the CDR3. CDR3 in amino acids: CASSLVGGISTDTQYF. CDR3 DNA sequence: TGCGCCAGCAGCTTGGTTGGCGGAATTAGCACAGATACGCAGTATTTT.

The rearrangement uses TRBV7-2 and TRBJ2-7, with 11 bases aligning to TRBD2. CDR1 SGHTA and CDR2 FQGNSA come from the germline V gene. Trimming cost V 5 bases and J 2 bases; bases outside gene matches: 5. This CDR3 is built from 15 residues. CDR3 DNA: TGTGCCAGCAGCAAGGGACTAGCGGTCGCCTACGAGCAGTACTTC. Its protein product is CASSKGLAVAYEQYF.

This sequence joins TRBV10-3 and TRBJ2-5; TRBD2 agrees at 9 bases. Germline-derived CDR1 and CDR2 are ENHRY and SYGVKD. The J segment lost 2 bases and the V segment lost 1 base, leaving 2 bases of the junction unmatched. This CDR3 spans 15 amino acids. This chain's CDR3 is CAISEWTSEQETQYF. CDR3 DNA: TGTGCCATCAGTGAGTGGACTAGCGAACAAGAGACCCAGTACTTC.

CDR3 in DNA: TGCGCCAGCAGCGCGGGGACAGGGACCTACTATGGCTACACCTTC. It encodes CASSAGTGTYYGYTF. The V and J genes are TRBV5-1 and TRBJ1-2, with 9 positions matching TRBD1. V lost 4 bases and J lost 3; bases outside the gene matches: 7. The germline CDR1 and CDR2 sequences are SGHRS and YFSETQ. The CDR3 extends over 15 amino acids.

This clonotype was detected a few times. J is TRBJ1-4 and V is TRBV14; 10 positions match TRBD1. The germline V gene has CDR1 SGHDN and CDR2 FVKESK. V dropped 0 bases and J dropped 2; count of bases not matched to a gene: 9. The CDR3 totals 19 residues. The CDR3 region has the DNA TGTGCCAGCAGCCAAGATCCCCCGGGACAGGGGTGGACTAATGAAAAACTGTTTTTT. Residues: CASSQDPPGQGWTNEKLFF.

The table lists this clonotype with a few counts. The CDR3 here is CASSIRAYYEQYF. CDR3 in DNA: TGTGCCAGTAGTATCCGGGCTTACTACGAGCAGTACTTC. J is TRBJ2-7 and V is TRBV19; D not certain. This CDR3 contains 13 residues. Germline V CDR1 and CDR2: LNHDA, SQIVND (reference sequence). Trimming took off 3 bases at V and 3 bases at J, with 9 bases between the two ends.

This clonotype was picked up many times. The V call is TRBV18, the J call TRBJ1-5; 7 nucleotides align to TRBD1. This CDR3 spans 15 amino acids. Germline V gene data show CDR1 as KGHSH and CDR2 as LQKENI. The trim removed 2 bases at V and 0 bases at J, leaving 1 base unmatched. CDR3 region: CASSPTGDSNQPQHF. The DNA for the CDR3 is TGTGCCAGCTCACCAACAGGGGATAGCAATCAGCCCCAGCATTTT.

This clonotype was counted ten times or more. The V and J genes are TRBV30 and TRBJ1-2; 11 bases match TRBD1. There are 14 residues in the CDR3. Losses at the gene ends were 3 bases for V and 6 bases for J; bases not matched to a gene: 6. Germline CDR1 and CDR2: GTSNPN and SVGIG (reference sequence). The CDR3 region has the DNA TGTGCCTGGAGCCGGGACAGGGGGTTAGATGGCTACACCTTC. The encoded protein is CAWSRDRGLDGYTF.

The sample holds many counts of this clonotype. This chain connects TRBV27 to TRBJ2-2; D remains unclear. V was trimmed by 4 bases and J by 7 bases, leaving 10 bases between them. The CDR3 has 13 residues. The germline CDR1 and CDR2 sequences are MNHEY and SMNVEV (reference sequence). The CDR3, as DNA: TGTGCCAGCAGTTATCATGCTCTCGGGGAGCTGTTTTTT. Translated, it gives CASSYHALGELFF.

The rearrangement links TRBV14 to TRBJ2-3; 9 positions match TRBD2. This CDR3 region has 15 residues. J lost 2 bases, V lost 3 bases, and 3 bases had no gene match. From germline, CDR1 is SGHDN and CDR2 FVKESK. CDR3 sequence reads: CASSQLAGTTDTQYF. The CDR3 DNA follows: TGTGCCAGCAGCCAGCTAGCGGGAACCACAGATACGCAGTATTTT.

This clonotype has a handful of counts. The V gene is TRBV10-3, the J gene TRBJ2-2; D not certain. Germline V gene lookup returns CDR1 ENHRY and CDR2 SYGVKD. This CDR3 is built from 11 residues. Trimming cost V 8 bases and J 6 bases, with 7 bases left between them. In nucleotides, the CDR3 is TGTGCCATCGGACGTGCCGGGGAGCTGTTTTTT. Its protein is CAIGRAGELFF.